These 3 T cell receptor beta chains were sequenced from one sample in a study of blood T cells in healthy people across ages. The second PCR ran roughly 6 to 12 cycles with a sample-barcoded 5' primer and J-beta primers. Each CDR3 protein is one row after TCRdb ran MiXCR on the 5' RACE reads. The data contain just under 750,000 distinct CDR3 sequences, about 24% of them singletons. Sequencing was carried out using blood. These receptors all come from an older man in good health.

V is TRBV5-1 and J is TRBJ2-4; perhaps TRBD1 as D (5 bases). Germline CDR1 reads SGHRS; CDR2 reads YFSETQ. This CDR3 is 17 amino acids long. V lost 4 bases to trimming and J lost 0 bases, with 17 bases between them. The CDR3 region has the DNA TGCGCCAGCAGCCCCCCGACAGCTAATCTAGCCAAAAACATTCAGTACTTC. Translation: CASSPPTANLAKNIQYF.

The rearrangement joins TRBV27 to TRBJ2-5; 12 nucleotides match TRBD1. The V gene end was trimmed by 5 bases and the J gene end by 6 bases; junction bases not matched to a gene: 7. CDR1 is MNHEY, CDR2 SMNVEV, per germline (reference sequence). This CDR3 has 15 amino acids. DNA of the CDR3: TGTGCCAGCAGTGAAGGGACAGGGGGCACGAAGACCCAGTACTTC. Protein product: CASSEGTGGTKTQYF.

Only a few counts were recorded for this clonotype. The chain uses TRBV5-6 and TRBJ2-5; D is possibly TRBD1 (7 bases). Trimming left V 1 base short and J 0 bases short, with 13 bases between. CDR3 length: 16 amino acids. Germline values: CDR1 SGHDT, CDR2 YYEEEE. CDR3: CASSLFAGGNQETQYF. CDR3 nucleotide sequence: TGTGCCAGCAGCTTGTTTGCAGGGGGGAACCAAGAGACCCAGTACTTC.